This T cell receptor (beta chain) was observed in a study of OX40 agonist ivuxolimab in advanced cancers. Study-wide context: The costimulatory receptor OX40 (CD134) was targeted by ivuxolimab, a fully human IgG2 agonistic monoclonal antibody. Of the roughly 53 patients in dose escalation, about 20 had hepatocellular carcinoma, about 15 had melanoma, 9 had renal cell carcinoma and 9 had head and neck cancer. Patients were allowed to have had prior anti-PD-1, anti-PD-L1 or anti-CTLA-4 therapy, and around 40% of the dose-escalation patients had previously received checkpoint inhibitors. The purpose of peripheral TCRbeta sequencing was to test whether ivuxolimab changed TCR sequence diversity and led to clonal T-cell expansion. Intravenous ivuxolimab was administered to patients every 2 weeks at six dose levels: 0.01, 0.1, 0.3, 1.5, 3 and 10 mg/kg. In the dose-escalation cohort, roughly four fifths of patients were male, and the mean age was approximately 60 years, with a range of roughly 20 to 80. Three dose-escalation patients achieved partial responses, one with hepatocellular carcinoma and two with cutaneous melanoma. The paper covers the monotherapy dose-escalation part of the phase I ivuxolimab trial, which included N ≈ 50 patients.

To sequence the TCRbeta CDR3 region, genomic DNA was isolated from the sorted cells. TCRbeta CDR3 regions were sequenced using the immunoSEQ Assay. TCRdb limited this immuneACCESS table to in-frame rearrangements with V and J called. A share of clones is missing; checked studies link under half to unresolved V genes, and the rest is unexplained. The table for this sample lists around 57,000 clones; roughly 85% of them were counted only once. The ten largest clones capture around 0.52% of the sample. Overall results and qualifications from the work: The antigen specificity of the clonally expanded peripheral T cells was not determined. Low levels of normalized T-cell clonal expansion were also seen in some patients who did not respond. After ivuxolimab, more expanded clones were found on average in CD8+ T cells than in CD4+ T cells. At doses of 0.1 to 3.0 mg/kg, clonal expansion of both CD4+ and CD8+ T cells in blood was seen between baseline and week 6. In the 0.1-3.0 mg/kg groups, partial responders were among the patients with the lowest normalized peripheral clonal expansion, particularly in CD8+ T cells.

The trial excluded patients who had a history of autoimmune disease or who were on systemic immunosuppression. Peripheral blood for TCR sequencing was collected from all dose cohorts at baseline, on cycle 4 day 1, and on cycle 7 day 1. The samples were taken from a phase I, first-in-human, multicenter, open-label dose-escalation trial of ivuxolimab. Adults with locally advanced or metastatic melanoma, renal cell, hepatocellular, or head and neck squamous cell carcinoma were enrolled in the trial. Before TCR sequencing, CD4+ T cells and CD8+ T cells from peripheral blood were sorted into separate populations. The count of this clone is one. This clone's antigen is unknown. The record has no base qualities; no much larger clone is one base away. The CDR3 numbers 18 residues from cysteine through phenylalanine. The kept DNA is CDR3 alone, 54 bases in frame from the first base. For CDR1 and CDR2, the germline V gene lists SGHRS and YFSETQ. Here V drops 0 bases and J drops 8 bases, and the junction holds 13 bases not matched to any gene.

Specimen: CD4+ or CD8+ T cells sorted from blood, collected in a trial of the OX40 agonist ivuxolimab. In this chain, TRBV5-1 is recombined with TRBJ1-4; 10 nucleotides in the junction match TRBD1. The TCR sequence derives from an adult with an advanced solid tumor such as melanoma, head and neck, liver or kidney cancer. CDR3 region: CASSLGRVRQGAKEKLFF. The DNA reads as follows: TGCGCCAGCAGCTTGGGTCGGGTCAGACAGGGGGCAAAGGAAAAACTGTTTTTT.